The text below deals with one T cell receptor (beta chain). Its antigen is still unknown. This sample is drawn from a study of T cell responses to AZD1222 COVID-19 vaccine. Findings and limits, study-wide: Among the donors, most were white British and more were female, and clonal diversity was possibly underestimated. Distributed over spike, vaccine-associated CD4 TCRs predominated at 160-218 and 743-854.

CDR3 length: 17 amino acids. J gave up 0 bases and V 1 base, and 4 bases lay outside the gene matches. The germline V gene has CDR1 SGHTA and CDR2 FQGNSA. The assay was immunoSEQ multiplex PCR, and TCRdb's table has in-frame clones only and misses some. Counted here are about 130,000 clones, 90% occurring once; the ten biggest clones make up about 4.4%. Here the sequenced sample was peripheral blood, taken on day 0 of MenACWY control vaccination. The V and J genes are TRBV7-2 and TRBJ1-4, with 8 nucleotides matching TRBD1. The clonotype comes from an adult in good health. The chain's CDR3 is CASSLGSTGATNEKLFF. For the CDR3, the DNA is TGTGCCAGCAGCTTAGGATCGACAGGGGCAACTAATGAAAAACTGTTTTTT.